Following are 26 T cell receptor beta chains from one sample sequenced in a study of T cell changes during pregnancy in multiple sclerosis. Libraries were prepared by immunoSEQ multiplex PCR; TCRdb keeps only in-frame clonotypes and omits some of them. The sample shows roughly 80,000 clones, around 93% of them seen only once. The sequencing used peripheral blood, collected in the second trimester of pregnancy. The receptors shown here come from a female donor with multiple sclerosis, enrolled in a pregnancy study.

CDR3 coding DNA: TGTGCCAGCAGCTTAGCCCTCGTGAGTACTGAAGCTTTCTTT. Translated, it gives CASSLALVSTEAFF. This chain connects TRBV13 to TRBJ1-1; D ambiguous. V gave up 1 base and J gave up 5 bases, with 11 bases separating them. This CDR3 spans 14 amino acids. Germline V gene sequence: CDR1 PRHDT, CDR2 FYEKMQ (reference sequence). Complete variable domain (other parts from reference TRBV13 and TRBJ1-1): AAGVIQSPRHLIKEKRETATLKCYPIPRHDTVYWYQQGPGQDPQFLISFYEKMQSDKGSIPDRFSAQQFSDYHSELNMSSLELGDSALYFCASSLALVSTEAFFGQGTRLTVV.

CDR3 coding DNA: TGTGCCAGCAGCGTGGGCACAGATCCGCACTATGGCTACACCTTC. Translating gives CASSVGTDPHYGYTF. V usage is TRBV9 and J usage is TRBJ1-2, with D hard to call. The CDR3 loop spans 15 amino acids. Trimming took 2 bases from V and 3 from J, leaving 14 bases between them. Germline CDR1 reads SGDLS; CDR2 reads YYNGEE.

The rearrangement uses TRBV6-5 and TRBJ1-3; D gene unclear. Germline-derived CDR1 and CDR2 are MNHEY and SVGAGI. CDR3 length: 16 amino acids. The germline V and J ends were trimmed by 0 bases and 3 bases, with 12 bases remaining between them. The CDR3 nucleotides read TGTGCCAGCAGTTACTCGTCCCTGGAGGGTGGAAACACCATATATTTT. Protein sequence: CASSYSSLEGGNTIYF.

The chain has TRBV2 and TRBJ1-1; D is ambiguous. The V end was cut by 1 base, the J end by 2 bases, with 11 bases between. Germline CDR1 and CDR2: SNHLY and FYNNEI. The length of the CDR3 is 15 residues. The CDR3 bases are TGTGCCAGCAGTGAAGTGAGAGGGCTAAACACTGAAGCTTTCTTT. Protein sequence: CASSEVRGLNTEAFF. Together with reference TRBV2 and TRBJ1-1, the CDR3 gives the full variable domain: EPEVTQTPSHQVTQMGQEVILRCVPISNHLYFYWYRQILGQKVEFLVSFYNNEISEKSEIFDDQFSVERPDGSNFTLKIRSTKLEDSAMYFCASSEVRGLNTEAFFGQGTRLTVV.

The V and J genes are TRBV5-6 and TRBJ2-5; maybe TRBD2 (7 bases). The CDR3 spans 16 residues. V dropped 0 bases and J dropped 1 base, with 13 bases sitting between them. Germline-derived CDR1 and CDR2 are SGHDT and YYEEEE. CDR3 region: CASSLGLRGPQETQYF. The CDR3 DNA reads as TGTGCCAGCAGCTTGGGTTTGCGGGGGCCCCAAGAGACCCAGTACTTC.

The chain links TRBV2 to TRBJ1-5; D unresolved. This CDR3 comprises 16 residues. The ends were cut back, 0 bases at V and 7 bases at J, with 16 bases in the middle. The germline gives CDR1 SNHLY, CDR2 FYNNEI. Written as DNA, the CDR3 is TGTGCCAGCAGTGAAGCGCGGCTCGGGGTAGTCCAGCCCCAGCATTTT. Its translation is CASSEARLGVVQPQHF.

The chain has TRBV10-2 and TRBJ2-7, with 7 bases fitting TRBD1. The CDR3 consists of 14 residues. The junction had 3 bases not matched to a gene; V was cut back by 2 bases and J by 2 bases. CDR1 and CDR2 (germline): WSHSY, SAAADI. Written as DNA, the CDR3 is TGCGCCAGCAGTGAGCCCGACAGGGCCTACGAGCAGTACTTC. Amino acid sequence: CASSEPDRAYEQYF.

The sample holds a few counts of this clone. V gene TRBV4-1 combines with J gene TRBJ1-6; the D gene is possibly TRBD1 (5 bases). Trimming shortened V by 5 bases and J by 3 bases, and 5 bases separated the two germline ends. The CDR3 sequence is 13 residues long. Looked up from germline, CDR1 is MGHRA and CDR2 is YSYEKL. DNA of the CDR3: TGCGCCAGCAGCAGGGGCTATAATTCACCCCTCCACTTT. It codes for CASSRGYNSPLHF.

This clone was seen just once. This chain links TRBV6-6 with TRBJ1-5; the D is unclear. Germline CDR1 reads MNHNY; CDR2 reads SVGAGI (reference sequence). This CDR3 is built from 16 residues. V was cut by 6 bases and J by 0 bases, with 15 bases left in between. The CDR3 sequence is CASRPRGGYSNQPQHF. The CDR3 region has the DNA TGTGCCAGCAGACCCCGTGGCGGGTATAGCAATCAGCCCCAGCATTTT.

The chain recombines TRBV6-1 with TRBJ1-6; D unclear. The V end lost 3 bases, the J end lost 6 bases, and 3 bases lay between the germline ends. Germline-derived CDR1 and CDR2 are MNHNS and SASEGT. The CDR3 sequence is 12 residues long. The CDR3 region has the DNA TGTGCCAGCAGTGAGCGTAATTCACCCCTCCACTTT. Translated, it gives CASSERNSPLHF.

In nucleotides, the CDR3 is TGTGCCAGCAGCCAAGGGTCCCCAGACCTCCACTTT. Amino acids: CASSQGSPDLHF. This chain uses TRBV4-2 with TRBJ1-6; D is ambiguous. The CDR3 is 12 residues long. Trimming removed 1 base at V and 15 bases at J, with 10 bases between. CDR1 and CDR2 (germline): LGHNA, YNFKEQ.

The rearrangement links TRBV21-1 to TRBJ2-3; the D segment call TRBD1 is taken from the table without a DNA check. TRBV21-1 is a listed pseudogene. The CDR3 length is 15 residues. The chain's CDR3 is CASSKGIRERDTQYF. Here the CDR3 DNA reads TGTGCCAGCAGCAAAGGAATCAGGGAAAGAGATACGCAGTATTTT.

This sequence joins TRBV7-9 and TRBJ1-1, with a possible D match to TRBD1 (6 bases). This CDR3 region has 13 residues. V was shortened by 4 bases and J by 11 bases, with 17 bases between the two germline ends. CDR1 is SEHNR and CDR2 is FQNEAQ in the germline V gene (reference sequence). The CDR3 sequence is CASSYRDPRGAFF. Written as DNA, the CDR3 is TGTGCCAGCAGCTACCGGGACCCTAGGGGGGCTTTCTTT.

CDR3 residues: CASSQGSSNYGYTF. CDR3 nucleotide sequence: TGTGCCAGCAGCCAGGGGTCCTCTAACTATGGCTACACCTTC. V and J are TRBV6-1 and TRBJ1-2; D is possibly TRBD1 (6 bases). This CDR3 is 14 amino acids long. Per germline, CDR1 MNHNS and CDR2 SASEGT. V was clipped by 6 bases and J by 0 bases, with 11 bases between them.

The chain carries TRBV6-1 and TRBJ1-2; unclear D gene. Germline V gives CDR1 MNHNS, CDR2 SASEGT. This CDR3 spans 15 amino acids. With 3 bases removed from V and 1 base from J, the gap between germline ends came to 12 bases. The CDR3 protein is CASSEMRGVNYGYTF. CDR3 DNA: TGTGCCAGCAGTGAGATGCGGGGAGTTAACTATGGCTACACCTTC.

The chain links TRBV27 to TRBJ1-1, with TRBD1 matching over 7 bases. The CDR3 runs 16 residues. Germline lookup yields CDR1 MNHEY and CDR2 SMNVEV (reference sequence). V lost 3 bases and J lost 2; bases outside the gene matches: 9. DNA for the CDR3: TGTGCCAGCAGTTTCCTTACCGGGACAGCAAACACTGAAGCTTTCTTT. Protein product: CASSFLTGTANTEAFF.

This clone was observed a few times. Here the CDR3 DNA reads TGTGCCAGCAGTTACCGCGACAGGGACACCGGGGAGCTGTTTTTT. This gives the protein CASSYRDRDTGELFF. J is TRBJ2-2 and V is TRBV6-6, with 7 bases identical to TRBD1. The CDR3 has 15 amino acids. V was pared by 2 bases and J by 3 bases, with 3 bases of the junction left unmatched. Germline V gene lookup returns CDR1 MNHNY and CDR2 SVGAGI (reference sequence).

V usage is TRBV2 and J usage is TRBJ2-3; 12 bases are a match to TRBD2. This CDR3 is built from 15 residues. Looked up from germline, CDR1 is SNHLY and CDR2 is FYNNEI. J lost 0 bases, V lost 7 bases, and 2 bases had no gene match. The CDR3 bases are TGTGCCAGCAAACTAGCGGGGGGAAGCACAGATACGCAGTATTTT. It specifies CASKLAGGSTDTQYF.

The V gene is TRBV11-2, the J gene TRBJ2-7; 7 bases are a match to TRBD2. Per germline, CDR1 SGHAT and CDR2 FQNNGV. The ends lost 2 bases at V and 0 bases at J; junction bases unmatched: 4. The CDR3 loop spans 15 amino acids. The CDR3 loop reads CASSLSGGPSYEQYF. DNA for the CDR3: TGTGCCAGCAGCTTATCGGGGGGTCCCTCCTACGAGCAGTACTTC.

This clone was observed a single time. The V and J genes are TRBV27 and TRBJ2-7; 7 bases fit TRBD2. Unmatched junction bases numbered 11, after V lost 7 bases and J lost 5 bases. The length of the CDR3 is 14 residues. Germline CDR1 is MNHEY and CDR2 is SMNVEV (reference sequence). CDR3 sequence reads: CASTKGGVPDEQYF. The CDR3 DNA follows: TGTGCCAGCACCAAGGGAGGGGTCCCGGACGAGCAGTACTTC.

The chain recombines TRBV29-1 with TRBJ2-7; 11 bases match TRBD2. The junction had 10 bases not matched to a gene; V was cut back by 6 bases and J by 6 bases. In germline, CDR1 is SQVTM, CDR2 ANQGSEA. CDR3 length equals 14 residues. The CDR3 DNA reads TGCAGCGTCGACACTAGCGGGGGAAAAGGCGAGCAGTACTTC. This sequence encodes CSVDTSGGKGEQYF.

The CDR3 DNA follows: TGTGCCAGCAGCACGAACGCCGGGACAGGGGTGGCCGGGGAGCTGTTTTTT. Translated: CASSTNAGTGVAGELFF. V is TRBV7-2 and J is TRBJ2-2, with TRBD1 identical over 10 bases. J was trimmed by 6 bases and V by 5 bases; bases with no gene match: 12. Per germline, CDR1 SGHTA and CDR2 FQGNSA. The CDR3 sequence is 17 residues long.

CDR3 sequence (DNA): TGTGCCAGCACCTGGCGGAGCTCCACTGAAGCTTTCTTT. The encoded protein is CASTWRSSTEAFF. The rearrangement uses TRBV16 and TRBJ1-1, with D unclear. CDR1 KGHSY and CDR2 FQNENV come from the germline V gene. V lost 7 bases and J 4 bases, leaving 13 bases between the germline ends. CDR3 size: 13 residues.

This clone has only one observation. The gene calls are TRBV6-4 and TRBJ2-3, with 12 bases fitting TRBD2. Trimming cost V 4 bases and J 5 bases; bases outside gene matches: 4. Germline values: CDR1 MRHNA, CDR2 SNTAGT. The CDR3 consists of 15 residues. Here the CDR3 reads CASSVTSGGRDTQYF. As DNA, the CDR3 is TGTGCCAGCAGTGTAACTAGCGGGGGGAGAGATACGCAGTATTTT.

The rearrangement uses TRBV19 and TRBJ1-5; D gene unclear. V lost 6 bases to trimming and J lost 1 base, with 13 bases between them. CDR3 size: 15 residues. CDR1 and CDR2 (germline): LNHDA, SQIVND (reference sequence). The CDR3 coding sequence is TGTGCCAGTAGCAGAAAAGGCGGGAGCAATCAGCCCCAGCATTTT. This codes for CASSRKGGSNQPQHF.

This clone came up once. This chain connects TRBV7-9 to TRBJ2-7, with 11 bases fitting TRBD2. Germline values: CDR1 SEHNR, CDR2 FQNEAQ (reference sequence). The CDR3 contains 16 residues. J lost 7 bases, V lost 5 bases, and 13 bases had no gene match. For the CDR3, the DNA is TGTGCCAGCAGCCTATCTGGGACTAGCGGCCTCTTTGAGCAGTACTTC. Protein product: CASSLSGTSGLFEQYF.